This T cell receptor beta chain was retrieved from a study of Graves' ophthalmopathy and Graves' hyperthyroidism. Study in general: No ophthalmopathy within 18 months of follow-up signified stable hyperthyroidism.

RNA transcripts yielded amplified TCR beta CDR3 regions. The workflow started with a first-round RT-PCR run with HTBI primers and then moved on to a second-round multiplex PCR. Each CDR3 protein gets one entry after TCRdb re-called the multiplex PCR reads with MiXCR. The sample lists approximately 1.2 million distinct CDR3 sequences; about 36% were seen once. Hyperthyroidism patients, aged 18 to 65, were newly diagnosed, under 2 months' duration. Researchers turned away patients with other autoimmune diseases, uncontrolled infections, pregnancy or lactation. The receptor was derived from an adult man with Graves' hyperthyroidism. The sequencing sample was made of peripheral blood or thyroid tissue (not recorded which).

CDR3 in amino acids: CASSLQGIDYGYTF. CDR3 in DNA: TGTGCCAGCAGCTTACAGGGAATTGACTATGGCTACACCTTC. The chain employs TRBV2 and TRBJ1-2, with a weak D call TRBD1 (6 bases). V was clipped by 6 bases and J by 3 bases, with 14 bases between them. CDR1 and CDR2 (germline): SNHLY, FYNNEI. This CDR3 has 14 amino acids.